This TCR beta chain was recorded in a study of siplizumab effects on memory and regulatory T cells. Study-wide points: Contribution to the alloresponse seemed major for naive T cells, which also seemed more diverse than memory cells. Unstimulated subset assignment was obtained for only a minor fraction of alloreactive clones.

This CDR3 spans 15 amino acids. CDR1 MNHNY and CDR2 SVGAGI come from the germline V gene (reference sequence). With V trimmed by 9 bases and J by 7 bases, 9 bases remained unmatched. In the mixed lymphocyte reaction, cells were cocultured for six to seven days at 37°C. CFSE was used to stain responder PBMCs and Violet Dye to stain stimulator PBMCs, which were then pooled 1:1. Every sample had some 100,000 of its TCR templates assayed. Libraries were prepared by immunoSEQ multiplex PCR; TCRdb keeps only in-frame clonotypes and omits some of them. The sample yields just under 8,000 clones, about 36% seen once. As for this clone: Its antigen remains unidentified. This may stem from a read error, because a much larger clone lies one nucleotide away. This sample also contains other DNA sequences that code for the same CDR3.

The sample comprised CFSE-low (dividing) CD8+ T cells sorted from an allogeneic mixed lymphocyte reaction. The gene calls are TRBV6-6 and TRBJ2-2; 12 positions match TRBD1. The source of this sequence is a human donor in good health; the cells came from an allogeneic mixed lymphocyte reaction. The CDR3 is CARDRDRGRGGELFF. CDR3 DNA sequence: TGTGCCAGAGACCGGGACAGGGGGCGTGGCGGGGAGCTGTTTTTT.